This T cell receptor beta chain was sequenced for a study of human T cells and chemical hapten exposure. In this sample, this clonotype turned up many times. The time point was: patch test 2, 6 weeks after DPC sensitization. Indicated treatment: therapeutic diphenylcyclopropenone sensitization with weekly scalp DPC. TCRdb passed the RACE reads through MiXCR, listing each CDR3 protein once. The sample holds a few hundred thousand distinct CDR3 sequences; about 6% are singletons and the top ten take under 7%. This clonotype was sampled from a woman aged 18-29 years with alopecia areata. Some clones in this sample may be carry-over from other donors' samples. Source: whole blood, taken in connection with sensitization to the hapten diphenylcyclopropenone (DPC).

CDR3 protein: CASSLIQGVQPQHF. CDR3 bases: TGTGCCAGCAGTCTAATACAGGGGGTTCAGCCCCAGCATTTT. This chain uses TRBV28 with TRBJ1-5; 8 nucleotides match TRBD1. V was clipped by 5 bases and J by 6 bases; unmatched bases: 6. The CDR3 covers 14 residues. From germline, CDR1 is MDHEN and CDR2 SYDVKM.